This TCR beta chain was found in a study of read filtering for tumor transcriptome and immune sequencing. Overall study: Transcriptome libraries were built from DNase-treated RNA. IR-seq gave about 3.5 to 11 million TCR reads per sample; RNA-seq gave 85 to 1273. Whole-study results and caveats: Compared with RNA-seq, IR-seq gave much higher clonotype depth and reliability.

The CDR3 extends over 13 amino acids. Germline CDR1 reads SGHAT; CDR2 reads FQNNGV. This clonotype was found many times. Its matching antigen is unknown. The junction shows a germline mismatch at one end, possibly a read error. This library used 300 to 500 ng RNA and molecular barcoded adaptors spanning alpha/delta and beta/gamma chains. In TCRdb, the reads were re-called with MiXCR into one record per CDR3 protein. Counted here are approximately 43,000 distinct CDR3 sequences, 13% occurring once; the ten biggest clones make up approximately 30%. The source is a donor at least 40 years old with multiple myeloma. The V and J genes are TRBV11-2 and TRBJ2-3, with TRBD2 as a possible D gene (5 bases). Sequenced input: a population of CD138-negative cells sorted from bone marrow. The DNA of the CDR3 is TGTGTCAGCAGCTTGGGAGTCGGCGATACGCAGTATTTT. Protein product: CVSSLGVGDTQYF.